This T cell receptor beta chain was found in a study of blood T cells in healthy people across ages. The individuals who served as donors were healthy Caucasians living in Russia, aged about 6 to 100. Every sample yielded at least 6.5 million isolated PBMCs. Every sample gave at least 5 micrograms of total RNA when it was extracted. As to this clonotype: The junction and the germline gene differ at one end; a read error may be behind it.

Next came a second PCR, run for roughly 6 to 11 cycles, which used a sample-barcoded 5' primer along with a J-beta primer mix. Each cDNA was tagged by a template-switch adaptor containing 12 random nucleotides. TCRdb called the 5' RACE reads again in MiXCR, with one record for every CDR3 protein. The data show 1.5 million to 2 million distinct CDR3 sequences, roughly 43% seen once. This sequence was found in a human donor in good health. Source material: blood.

CDR3 coding DNA: TGCGCCAACAGCCAAGATCTGGGACCGGCCCAAGCTTTCTTT. Amino acids: CANSQDLGPAQAFF. This chain links TRBV4-3 with TRBJ1-1, with D possibly matching TRBD1 (5 bases). CDR1 and CDR2 (germline): LGHNA, YSLEER. The CDR3 extends over 14 amino acids.